This T cell receptor beta chain was sequenced in a study of shared clonotypes between healthy human individuals. Assay: immunoSEQ multiplex PCR; the TCRdb copy retains only in-frame clones and omits some. The sample lists about 510,000 clones, 79% occurring once. The sequencing sample was made of PBMCs. The clonotype comes from a woman aged 40 to 55 in good health. Some clones in this sample may be carry-over from other donors' samples.

CDR3: CATSQTSAYNEQFF. DNA of the CDR3: TGTGCCACCAGCCAGACTAGCGCCTACAATGAGCAGTTCTTC. The chain links TRBV10-3 to TRBJ2-1; 8 bases line up with TRBD2. Trimming at V came to 10 bases and at J to 2 bases, leaving 7 bases not matched to a gene. The CDR3 has 14 residues. CDR1 is ENHRY, CDR2 SYGVKD, per germline.